These T cell receptor beta chains were read from a single sample in a study of blood T cell repertoires in COVID-19. The table came from immunoSEQ multiplex PCR; TCRdb's copy has only in-frame clones and leaves some out. This sample yields approximately 200,000 clones, of which 80% to 85% are seen a single time; 5% to 6.5% belongs to the top ten. The sequencing sample was made of peripheral blood. The receptors come from a woman between 55 and 75 years old who had recovered from COVID-19. CDR3s include the opening cysteine and the closing phenylalanine or tryptophan. Clone size is not always given. Where it is, it says once, few, many or a class for expanded clones.

cdr3_aa | j_call | v_call | clone_size
CASGPELRDRGEDEQYF | TRBJ2-7 | TRBV12-5 | few
CASSLARRDRGGGYTF | TRBJ1-2 | TRBV7-2 | NA
CASSLGGDPGNTIYF | TRBJ1-3 | TRBV5-4 | few
CASSLEMIHPNQFF | TRBJ2-1 | TRBV7-2 | NA
CASSHPQVSDSPLHF | TRBJ1-6 | TRBV11-3 | NA
CATSRDLGRGLSQPQHF | TRBJ1-5 | TRBV15 | NA
CASGAYNEQFF | TRBJ2-1 | TRBV7-2 | once
CASSRTSLLQGEQFF | TRBJ2-1 | TRBV3-1/TRBV3-2 | NA
CASSGWSSGGPETQYF | TRBJ2-5 | TRBV19 | NA
CASSEITRYGYTF | TRBJ1-2 | TRBV2 | NA
CASSIQYGGTDTQYF | TRBJ2-3 | TRBV6-4 | NA
CASSSASSGETEAFF | TRBJ1-1 | TRBV5-1 | NA
CATRSRQGPYGYTF | TRBJ1-2 | TRBV15 | NA
CASSQDSYATYNEQFF | TRBJ2-1 | TRBV4-1 | NA
CASSYNSNTEAFF | TRBJ1-1 | TRBV6-5 | NA
CASSLVGGSGNTIYF | TRBJ1-3 | TRBV5-1 | NA
CASSLVVLGYNEQFF | TRBJ2-1 | TRBV7-2 | once
CASSLGTGIKGEKLFF | TRBJ1-4 | TRBV13 | NA
CATSRDLGRVGGYTF | TRBJ1-2 | TRBV15 | NA
CASSMSQETQYF | TRBJ2-5 | TRBV19 | NA
CASNRDPSGGEQFF | TRBJ2-1 | TRBV10-1 | few
CASSLTQGRGEQYF | TRBJ2-7 | TRBV5-5 | NA
CARFLRDQETQYF | TRBJ2-5 | TRBV10-2 | NA
CASSLSSGGAGMVDTQYF | TRBJ2-3 | TRBV5-1 | NA
CASSYGQLNEKLFF | TRBJ1-4 | TRBV6-1 | few
CASSRTERRTDTQYF | TRBJ2-3 | TRBV7-3 | NA
CASSFIPQETQYF | TRBJ2-5 | TRBV7-2 | NA
CASSEGTSGGHQQFF | TRBJ2-1 | TRBV7-9 | NA
CASSAQGNGYGYTF | TRBJ1-2 | TRBV5-4 | NA
CASSYSGGASNTQYF | TRBJ2-3 | TRBV6-2/TRBV6-3 | NA
CASRRTGADSPLHF | TRBJ1-6 | TRBV2 | NA
CASSNWTSVKYEQYF | TRBJ2-7 | TRBV21-1 | NA
CASSDPIWSSGGETQYF | TRBJ2-5 | TRBV2 | NA
CASSPVQGTTF | TRBJ1-2 | TRBV2 | few
CASSGRTGAYEQYF | TRBJ2-7 | TRBV7-9 | NA
CASSFAGWGTEAFF | TRBJ1-1 | TRBV11-2 | NA
CASSLERLANEQFF | TRBJ2-1 | TRBV11-2 | many
CASSMAGVETQYF | TRBJ2-5 | TRBV19 | NA
CASNSGQTEAFF | TRBJ1-1 | TRBV19 | NA
CSVGTGGTYGYTF | TRBJ1-2 | TRBV29-1 | NA
CSARLAGGNEQFF | TRBJ2-1 | TRBV29-1 | NA
CASSVGRRTEAFF | TRBJ1-1 | TRBV9 | NA